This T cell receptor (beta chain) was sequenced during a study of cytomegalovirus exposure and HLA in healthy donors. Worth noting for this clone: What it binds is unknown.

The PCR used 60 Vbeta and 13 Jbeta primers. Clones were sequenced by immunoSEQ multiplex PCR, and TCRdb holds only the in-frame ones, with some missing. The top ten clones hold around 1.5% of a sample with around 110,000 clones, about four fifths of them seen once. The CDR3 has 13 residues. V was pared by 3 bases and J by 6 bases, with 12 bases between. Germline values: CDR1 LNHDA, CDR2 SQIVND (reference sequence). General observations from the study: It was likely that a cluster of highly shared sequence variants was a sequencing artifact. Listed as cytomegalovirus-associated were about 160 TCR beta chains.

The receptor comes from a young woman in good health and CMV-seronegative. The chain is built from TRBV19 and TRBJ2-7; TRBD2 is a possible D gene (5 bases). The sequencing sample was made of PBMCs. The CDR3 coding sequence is TGTGCCAGTAGTATTCGGGGAGACTCCGAGCAGTACTTC. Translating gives CASSIRGDSEQYF.